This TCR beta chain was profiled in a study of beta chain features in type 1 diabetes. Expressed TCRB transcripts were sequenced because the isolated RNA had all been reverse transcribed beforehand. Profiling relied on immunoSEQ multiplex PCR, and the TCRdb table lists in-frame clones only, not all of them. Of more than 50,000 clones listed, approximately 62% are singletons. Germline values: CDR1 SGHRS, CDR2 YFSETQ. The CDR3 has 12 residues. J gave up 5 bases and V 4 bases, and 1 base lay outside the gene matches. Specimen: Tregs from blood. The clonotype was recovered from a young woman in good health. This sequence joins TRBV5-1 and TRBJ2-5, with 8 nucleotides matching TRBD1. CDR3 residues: CASSRTGETQYF. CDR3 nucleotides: TGCGCCAGCAGCCGGACAGGGGAGACCCAGTACTTC.